The 5 T cell receptor beta chains given below trace back to one sample, sequenced in a study of blood T cell repertoires in COVID-19. The method was immunoSEQ multiplex PCR; TCRdb's version includes in-frame clones alone and lacks a portion of them. The table lists under 140,000 clones, 80% to 90% of them singletons. The sequencing input was peripheral blood. The receptors were gathered from a woman aged 55 to 70 with acute or convalescent COVID-19.

This rearrangement joins TRBV5-1 to TRBJ1-4, with D possibly TRBD1 on 6 matching bases. With 4 bases removed from V and 0 bases from J, the gap between germline ends came to 13 bases. This CDR3 contains 16 residues. CDR1 SGHRS and CDR2 YFSETQ come from the germline V gene. In DNA form, the CDR3 reads TGCGCCAGCAGCAGGCGGGGGGCCGCAACTAATGAAAAACTGTTTTTT. Protein sequence: CASSRRGAATNEKLFF.

The chain carries TRBV27 and TRBJ1-6; D might be TRBD1 (6 bases). The germline CDR1 and CDR2 sequences are MNHEY and SMNVEV (reference sequence). V lost 3 bases to trimming and J lost 4 bases, with 10 bases between them. CDR3 length: 15 residues. The CDR3 sequence is CASSFGQLYNSPLHF. The CDR3, as DNA: TGTGCCAGCAGTTTTGGACAGCTTTATAATTCACCCCTCCACTTT.

The V call is TRBV30, the J call TRBJ1-1; 7 bases align to TRBD1. The germline V gene encodes CDR1 GTSNPN and CDR2 SVGIG (reference sequence). With 1 base clipped from V and 8 bases from J, the junction kept 1 base outside the gene matches. The CDR3 covers 11 residues. In DNA, the CDR3 is TGTGCCTGGAGTGCACAGGGGGAAGCTTTCTTT. It codes for CAWSAQGEAFF.

V is TRBV28 and J is TRBJ1-2; TRBD1 might be the D (5 bases). The CDR3 has 13 residues. Trimming removed 6 bases from V and 4 bases from J, with 12 bases in between. Germline CDR1 and CDR2: MDHEN and SYDVKM. In DNA, the CDR3 is TGTGCCAGCAGCCGATCCGGGGGCTATGGCTACACCTTC. Translating gives CASSRSGGYGYTF.

This chain links TRBV7-6 with TRBJ1-3; 8 bases are a match to TRBD1. Trimming removed 5 bases from V and 1 base from J; junction bases left unmatched: 10. The CDR3 consists of 17 residues. In germline, CDR1 is SGHVS, CDR2 FNYEAQ. The chain's CDR3 is CASSLRGGQGSGNTIYF. CDR3 in DNA: TGTGCCAGCAGCCTCCGGGGAGGACAGGGATCTGGAAACACCATATATTTT.